A single sample gave rise to the 22 T cell receptor beta chains below, sequenced in a study of blood T cell repertoires in COVID-19. Repertoires were generated with immunoSEQ multiplex PCR, while TCRdb's copy carries only in-frame clones and drops some. The sample yields around 260,000 clones, approximately 86% seen once. Sequencing was carried out using peripheral blood. The receptors derive from a man aged 35-49 years who had recovered from COVID-19.

This clone showed up just once. This chain uses TRBV28 with TRBJ2-3; 7 bases align to TRBD1. Germline V gene data show CDR1 as MDHEN and CDR2 as SYDVKM. Losses at the gene ends were 6 bases for V and 2 bases for J; bases not matched to a gene: 5. The length of the CDR3 is 14 residues. The CDR3 DNA sequence: TGTGCCAGCAGCCTGACAGGGTACACAGATACGCAGTATTTT. Translated: CASSLTGYTDTQYF.

For this clone: The junction does not match germline at one end; this may be a read error. This chain links TRBV13 with TRBJ2-7, with TRBD2 identical over 14 bases. The germline gives CDR1 PRHDT, CDR2 FYEKMQ (reference sequence). The CDR3 runs to 18 residues. The CDR3 spells CARSGGTSGGPRTYEQYF. CDR3 nucleotide sequence: TGTGCCCGCAGCGGGGGGACTAGCGGGGGACCGAGGACCTACGAGCAGTACTTC.

V is TRBV7-8 and J is TRBJ1-6, with TRBD1 matching 7 bases. The CDR3 consists of 16 residues. The V segment lost 7 bases and the J segment 6 bases; nucleotides outside the gene matches: 12. Germline V gene sequence: CDR1 SGHVS, CDR2 FQNEAQ. The CDR3 bases are TGTGCCAGCACCAAGCCGCGGACAGGTCGTAATTCACCCCTCCACTTT. It specifies CASTKPRTGRNSPLHF.

The chain joins TRBV6-5 to TRBJ2-7; 8 bases are shared with TRBD2. Trimming cost V 4 bases and J 3 bases; bases outside gene matches: 5. The CDR3 spans 14 residues. CDR1 and CDR2 (germline): MNHEY, SVGAGI. CDR3 residues: CASSFTSGNYEQYF. The CDR3 DNA reads as TGTGCCAGCAGTTTTACTAGCGGAAACTACGAGCAGTACTTC.

The chain uses TRBV6-6 and TRBJ1-1, with no clear D. The CDR3 spans 14 residues. Trimming removed 6 bases at V and 1 base at J, with 12 bases between. Germline V CDR1 and CDR2: MNHNY, SVGAGI (reference sequence). CDR3 in DNA: TGTGCCAGCAGCGACTTTGCAGAGAACACTGAAGCTTTCTTT. It codes for CASSDFAENTEAFF.

V usage is TRBV30 and J usage is TRBJ2-6; D uncertain. Trimming pared 0 bases from V and 2 bases from J, leaving 11 bases between. CDR3 length: 16 residues. CDR1 and CDR2 from the germline V gene are GTSNPN and SVGIG (reference sequence). The CDR3 DNA reads TGTGCCTGGAGTGTACCGGAGCACACTGGGGCCAACGTCCTGACTTTC. This sequence encodes CAWSVPEHTGANVLTF.

This chain connects TRBV7-2 to TRBJ2-4; possibly TRBD1 for D (5 bases). The CDR3 has 16 residues. Per germline, CDR1 SGHTA and CDR2 FQGNSA. The ends were cut back, 1 base at V and 1 base at J, with 11 bases in the middle. This chain's CDR3 is CASSLGGGVAKNIQYF. The CDR3 DNA reads TGTGCCAGCAGCTTAGGGGGCGGAGTGGCCAAAAACATTCAGTACTTC. The whole variable domain, remainder taken from reference TRBV7-2 and TRBJ2-4, is GAGVSQSPSNKVTEKGKDVELRCDPISGHTALYWYRQSLGQGLEFLIYFQGNSAPDKSGLPSDRFSAERTGGSVSTLTIQRTQQEDSAVYLCASSLGGGVAKNIQYFGAGTRLSVL.

The chain combines TRBV9 with TRBJ2-7; D gene unclear. The ends were cut back, 2 bases at V and 2 bases at J, with 11 bases in the middle. The length of the CDR3 is 14 residues. Germline V gives CDR1 SGDLS, CDR2 YYNGEE. The CDR3 sequence is CASSVGVTPYEQYF. CDR3 coding DNA: TGTGCCAGCAGCGTTGGAGTCACCCCCTACGAGCAGTACTTC.

The chain has TRBV7-8 and TRBJ2-3; 7 bases agree with TRBD2. CDR1 and CDR2 (germline): SGHVS, FQNEAQ. With V trimmed by 5 bases and J by 1 base, 6 bases remained unmatched. This CDR3 has 15 residues. The CDR3 bases are TGTGCCAGCAGCGCCCGACTAGCCGGCACAGATACGCAGTATTTT. It yields the protein CASSARLAGTDTQYF.

V usage is TRBV7-8 and J usage is TRBJ1-2; D might be TRBD1 (5 bases). Trimming cost V 5 bases and J 5 bases, with 9 bases left between them. The CDR3 has 12 amino acids. The germline CDR1 and CDR2 sequences are SGHVS and FQNEAQ. CDR3 protein: CASSRRTYGYTF. In DNA form, the CDR3 reads TGTGCCAGCAGCCGGAGGACATATGGCTACACCTTC.

The chain carries TRBV18 and TRBJ2-4; a weak D match, TRBD1 (6 bases). Per germline, CDR1 KGHSH and CDR2 LQKENI. The germline V and J ends were trimmed by 6 bases and 2 bases, with 11 bases remaining between them. CDR3 length: 14 residues. CDR3 region: CASSSDSPKNIQYF. The DNA of the CDR3 is TGTGCCAGCTCGTCGGACAGCCCCAAAAACATTCAGTACTTC.

This chain joins TRBV12-3 or TRBV12-4 and TRBJ2-5, with 10 bases fitting TRBD2. The CDR3 has 13 amino acids. V trimming: 7 bases; J trimming: 5 bases; junction bases outside the gene matches: 4. The CDR3 sequence is CASTLAGVETQYF. In DNA, the CDR3 is TGTGCCAGCACCCTAGCGGGGGTGGAGACCCAGTACTTC.

This clone was picked up one time. The chain joins TRBV6-6 to TRBJ2-7, with D possibly being TRBD1 (6 bases). The CDR3 consists of 14 residues. Germline V gene sequence: CDR1 MNHNY, CDR2 SVGAGI (reference sequence). Trimming removed 0 bases from V and 5 bases from J, with 11 bases in between. The CDR3 sequence: CASSYSKQGNEQYF. The CDR3 DNA follows: TGTGCCAGCAGTTACTCGAAGCAGGGGAACGAGCAGTACTTC.

This rearrangement joins TRBV27 to TRBJ2-3; no clear D gene. The CDR3 contains 14 residues. V gave up 4 bases and J gave up 3 bases, with 11 bases separating them. Germline CDR1 reads MNHEY; CDR2 reads SMNVEV (reference sequence). This CDR3 is CASSSSTLTDTQYF. The CDR3 nucleotides read TGTGCCAGCAGTTCTAGTACGTTAACAGATACGCAGTATTTT.

This clone was seen just once. This rearrangement joins TRBV27 to TRBJ1-1; D remains unclear. CDR3 length: 13 amino acids. Germline-derived CDR1 and CDR2 are MNHEY and SMNVEV (reference sequence). V gave up 4 bases and J gave up 4 bases, with 10 bases separating them. This chain's CDR3 is CASSSGLFTEAFF. For the CDR3, the DNA is TGTGCCAGCAGTTCCGGACTCTTCACTGAAGCTTTCTTT.

The chain has TRBV7-9 and TRBJ2-7, with TRBD2 matching 9 bases. V dropped 3 bases and J dropped 1; count of bases not matched to a gene: 4. Germline V gene sequence: CDR1 SEHNR, CDR2 FQNEAQ (reference sequence). This CDR3 comprises 15 residues. Here the CDR3 DNA reads TGTGCCAGCAGCTTTAGCGGGGGCCCATCCTACGAGCAGTACTTC. The encoded protein is CASSFSGGPSYEQYF. Based on the CDR3 plus reference TRBV7-9 and TRBJ2-7, the full variable domain is DTGVSQNPRHKITKRGQNVTFRCDPISEHNRLYWYRQTLGQGPEFLTYFQNEAQLEKSRLLSDRFSAERPKGSFSTLEIQRTEQGDSAMYLCASSFSGGPSYEQYFGPGTRLTVT.

The chain joins TRBV6-1 to TRBJ1-4; the D is unclear. Germline V lookup: CDR1 MNHNS, CDR2 SASEGT. V gave up 2 bases and J gave up 4 bases, with 8 bases separating them. The CDR3 sequence is 14 residues long. The CDR3 sequence is CASSELQFNEKLFF. The CDR3 DNA follows: TGTGCCAGCAGTGAACTACAGTTTAATGAAAAACTGTTTTTT.

The chain combines TRBV7-9 with TRBJ1-3, with D tentatively TRBD1 (5 bases). This CDR3 spans 14 amino acids. Germline lookup yields CDR1 SEHNR and CDR2 FQNEAQ (reference sequence). Trimming removed 1 base at V and 4 bases at J, with 8 bases between. The CDR3 coding sequence is TGTGCCAGCAGCTTAGAAGGGGTCGGAAACACCATATATTTT. Amino acids: CASSLEGVGNTIYF. Full variable domain (missing parts from reference TRBV7-9 and TRBJ1-3): DTGVSQNPRHKITKRGQNVTFRCDPISEHNRLYWYRQTLGQGPEFLTYFQNEAQLEKSRLLSDRFSAERPKGSFSTLEIQRTEQGDSAMYLCASSLEGVGNTIYFGEGSWLTVV.

The chain recombines TRBV7-2 with TRBJ1-1; 8 bases line up with TRBD1. With 8 bases clipped from V and 5 bases from J, the junction kept 4 bases outside the gene matches. CDR3 size: 12 residues. Germline CDR1 is SGHTA and CDR2 is FQGNSA. The CDR3 coding sequence is TGTGCCAGCGATAACAGGGGGACTGAAGCTTTCTTT. Its protein is CASDNRGTEAFF.

The chain couples TRBV7-7 to TRBJ1-3; no clear D gene. Looked up from germline, CDR1 is SSHAT and CDR2 is FNYEAQ (reference sequence). The V end lost 2 bases, the J end lost 1 base, and 9 bases lay between the germline ends. The CDR3 is made up of 15 amino acids. CDR3 sequence: CASSLSAGSGNTIYF. Here the CDR3 DNA reads TGTGCCAGCAGCTTATCGGCAGGATCTGGAAACACCATATATTTT.

This chain connects TRBV5-1 to TRBJ2-3, with 11 positions matching TRBD2. Unmatched junction bases numbered 5, after V lost 0 bases and J lost 8 bases. The germline V gene encodes CDR1 SGHRS and CDR2 YFSETQ. The CDR3 runs to 15 residues. The CDR3 nucleotides read TGCGCCAGCAGCTTGGTAGCGGGGGGGACGGCTACGCAGTATTTT. Protein sequence: CASSLVAGGTATQYF.

J is TRBJ2-7 and V is TRBV10-3; D remains unclear. Germline-derived CDR1 and CDR2 are ENHRY and SYGVKD. The length of the CDR3 is 14 residues. V gave up 0 bases and J gave up 1 base, with 7 bases separating them. The CDR3 spells CAISESLGSYEQYF. CDR3 nucleotides: TGTGCCATCAGTGAGTCGCTCGGGTCCTACGAGCAGTACTTC.